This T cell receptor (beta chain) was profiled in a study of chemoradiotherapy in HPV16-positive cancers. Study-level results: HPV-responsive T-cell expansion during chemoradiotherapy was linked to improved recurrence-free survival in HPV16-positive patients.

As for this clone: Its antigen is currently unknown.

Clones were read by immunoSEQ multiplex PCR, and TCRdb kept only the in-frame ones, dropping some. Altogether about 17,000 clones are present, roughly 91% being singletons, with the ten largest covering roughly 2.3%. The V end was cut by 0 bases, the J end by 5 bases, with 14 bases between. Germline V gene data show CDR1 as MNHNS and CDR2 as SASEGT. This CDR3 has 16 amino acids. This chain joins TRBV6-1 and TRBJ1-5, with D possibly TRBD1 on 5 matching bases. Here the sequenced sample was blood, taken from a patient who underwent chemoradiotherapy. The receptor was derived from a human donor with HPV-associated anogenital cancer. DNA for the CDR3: TGTGCCAGCAGTGAAGCTTTAGCAGGGCCGTATCAGCCCCAGCATTTT. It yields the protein CASSEALAGPYQPQHF.